This T cell receptor beta chain comes out of a study of blood T cell repertoires in COVID-19. Overall study: Material from acute and convalescent COVID-19 was sourced from the United States, Italy and Spain.

The germline gives CDR1 LGHNA, CDR2 YNFKEQ. The CDR3 sequence is 15 residues long. J lost 1 base, V lost 4 bases, and 3 bases had no gene match. The data were produced by immunoSEQ multiplex PCR, yet TCRdb's version contains in-frame clones alone and is incomplete. The table lists 160,000 or so clones, 83% of them singletons. The TCR sequence derives from a human donor in a cohort sampled during active COVID-19. This rearrangement joins TRBV4-2 to TRBJ2-3; 9 bases agree with TRBD2. The sample was peripheral blood. The CDR3 loop reads CASSLRTSGTDTQYF. The CDR3 coding sequence is TGTGCCAGCAGCCTACGGACTAGCGGCACAGATACGCAGTATTTT.